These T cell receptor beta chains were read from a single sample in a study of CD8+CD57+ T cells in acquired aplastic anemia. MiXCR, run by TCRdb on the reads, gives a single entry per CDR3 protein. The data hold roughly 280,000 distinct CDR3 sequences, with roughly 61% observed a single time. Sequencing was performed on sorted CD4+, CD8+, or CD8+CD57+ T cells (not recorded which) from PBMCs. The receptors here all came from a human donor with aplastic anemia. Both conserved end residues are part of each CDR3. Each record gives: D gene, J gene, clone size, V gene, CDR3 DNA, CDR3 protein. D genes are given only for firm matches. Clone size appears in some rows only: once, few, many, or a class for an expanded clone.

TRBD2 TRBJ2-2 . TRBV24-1 TGTGCCACCAGTGATTTTAGCGGGGGCGGCACCGGGGAGCTGTTTTTT CATSDFSGGGTGELFF
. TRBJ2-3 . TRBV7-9 TGTGCCAGCAGCCCGACTAGGTCTGATACGCAGTATTTT CASSPTRSDTQYF
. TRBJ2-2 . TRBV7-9 TGTGCCAGCAGCTCGCAGGGATCGAACACCGGGGAGCTGTTTTTT CASSSQGSNTGELFF
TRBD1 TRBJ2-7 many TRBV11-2 TGTGCCAGCAGCCCCGGGACAGGGGGCAGTTTCTACGAGCAGTACTTC CASSPGTGGSFYEQYF
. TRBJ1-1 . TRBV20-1 TGCAGTGCTAGAGATACGGGGGACACTGAAGCTTTCTTT CSARDTGDTEAFF
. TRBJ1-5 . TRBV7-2 TGTGCCAGCAGCTTGATGGGCAATCAGCCCCAGCATTTT CASSLMGNQPQHF
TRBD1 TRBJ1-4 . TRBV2 TGTGCCAGCATTGAGGGCAGGACAGGGAATGAAAAACTGTTTTTT CASIEGRTGNEKLFF
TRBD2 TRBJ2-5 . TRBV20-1 TGCAGTGCCTCATCGGGGGGGGGCCTTGCACAAGAGACCCAGTACTTC CSASSGGGLAQETQYF
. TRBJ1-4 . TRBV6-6 TGTGCCAGCAGTTACTCGCTTAGGGATGGTGAAAAACTGTTTTTT CASSYSLRDGEKLFF
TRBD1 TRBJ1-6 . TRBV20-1 TGCAGTGCTAGGGGACAGGACAATGAGGCTTCACCCCTCCACTTT CSARGQDNEASPLHF
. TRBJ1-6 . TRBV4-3 TGCGCCAGCTGCATACAGGTCCCTTCACCCCTCCACTTT CASCIQVPSPLHF
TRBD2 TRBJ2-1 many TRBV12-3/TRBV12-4 TGTGCCAGCATGGGACTAGCGGGAAGGTACAATGAGCAGTTCTTC CASMGLAGRYNEQFF
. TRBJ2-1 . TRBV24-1 TGTGCCACCAGTTCCTCCTCCGGGACCCGATACAATGAGCAGTTCTTC CATSSSSGTRYNEQFF
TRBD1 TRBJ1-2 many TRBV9 TGTGCCAGCAGCCCTCTACTGGACAGGGGCTATGGCTACACCTTC CASSPLLDRGYGYTF
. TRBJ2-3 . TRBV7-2 TGTGCCAGCACCTCGGGGTTTGCGCAGTATTTT CASTSGFAQYF
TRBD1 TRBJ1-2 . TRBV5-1 TGCGCCAGCAGTTTCGACAGGGGTATGGCTGGCTACACCTTC CASSFDRGMAGYTF
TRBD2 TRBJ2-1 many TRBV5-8 TGTGCCAGCAGCTTTCTGGGACTAGCCAACAATGAGCAGTTCTTC CASSFLGLANNEQFF
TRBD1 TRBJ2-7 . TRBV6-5 TGTGCCAGCAGCGAACCAGCGACAGGGGACAACGAGCAGTACTTC CASSEPATGDNEQYF
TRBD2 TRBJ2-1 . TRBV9 TGTGCCAGCAGCCCCCTTCGCGGGAGCTCCTACAATGAGCAGTTCTTC CASSPLRGSSYNEQFF
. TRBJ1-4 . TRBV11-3 TGTGCCAGGTGTAAACTGTTTTTT CARCKLFF
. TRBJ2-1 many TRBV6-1 TGTGCCAGCAGCGCGAAGGGGGTCTCTGAGCAGTTCTTC CASSAKGVSEQFF
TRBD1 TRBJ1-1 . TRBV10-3 TGTGCCATCAGTGAGTCGAGGGACAGGGACACTGAAGCTTTCTTT CAISESRDRDTEAFF
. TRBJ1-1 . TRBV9 TGTGCCAGCAGCGCCTTCGGCTCATACTCGAACACTGAAGCTTTCTTT CASSAFGSYSNTEAFF
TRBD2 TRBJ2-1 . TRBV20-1 TGCAGTGCTAGAGACACTTCAGCGGGGGGGAACAATGAGCAGTTCTTC CSARDTSAGGNNEQFF
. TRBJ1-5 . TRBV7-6 TGTGCCAGCAGTGTATCCCCCAATCAGTCCCAGCATTTT CASSVSPNQSQHF
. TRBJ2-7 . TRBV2 TGTGCCAGCAGTGAACAGGTTCAGGGGCCCTACGAGCAGTACTTC CASSEQVQGPYEQYF
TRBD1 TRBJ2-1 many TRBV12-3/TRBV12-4 TGTGCCAGCAGTTTCCCCGGGACAGGCGAATCGAGCTCCTACAATGAGCAGTTCTTC CASSFPGTGESSSYNEQFF
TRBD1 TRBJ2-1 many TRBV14 TGTGCCAGCAGCCAAGAAACAGGGGTCAAAATCCACAATGAGCAGTTCTTC CASSQETGVKIHNEQFF
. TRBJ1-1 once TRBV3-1 TGTGCCAGCAGCTCTCAAATGAACACTGGAGCTTTCTTT CASSSQMNTGAFF
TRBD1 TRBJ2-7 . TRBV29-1 TGCAGCAGTTCGGGACAGGGATTCTACGAGCAGTACTTC CSSSGQGFYEQYF